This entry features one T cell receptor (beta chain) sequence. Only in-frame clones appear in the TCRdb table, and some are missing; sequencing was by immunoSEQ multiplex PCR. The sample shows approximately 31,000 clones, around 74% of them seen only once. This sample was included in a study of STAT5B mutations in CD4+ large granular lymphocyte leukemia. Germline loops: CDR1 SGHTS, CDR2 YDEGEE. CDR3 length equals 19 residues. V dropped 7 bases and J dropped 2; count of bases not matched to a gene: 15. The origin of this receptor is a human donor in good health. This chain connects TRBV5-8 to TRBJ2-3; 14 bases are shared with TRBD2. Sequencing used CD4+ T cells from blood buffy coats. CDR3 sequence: CASPTGLAGGDSFTDTQYF. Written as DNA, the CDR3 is TGTGCCAGCCCCACCGGACTAGCGGGGGGAGACTCCTTCACAGATACGCAGTATTTT.